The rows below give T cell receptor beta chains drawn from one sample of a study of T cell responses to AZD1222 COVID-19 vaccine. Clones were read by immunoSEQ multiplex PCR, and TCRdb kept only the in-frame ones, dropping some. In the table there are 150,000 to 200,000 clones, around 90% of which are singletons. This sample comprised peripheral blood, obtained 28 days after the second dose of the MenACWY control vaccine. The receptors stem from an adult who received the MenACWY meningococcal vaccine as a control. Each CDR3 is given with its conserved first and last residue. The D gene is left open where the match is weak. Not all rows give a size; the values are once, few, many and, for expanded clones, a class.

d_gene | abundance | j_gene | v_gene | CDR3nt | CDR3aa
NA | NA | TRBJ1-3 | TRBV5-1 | TGCGCCAGCAGCTTGGCCCTCTCTGGAAACACCATATATTTT | CASSLALSGNTIYF
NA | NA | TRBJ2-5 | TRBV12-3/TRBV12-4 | TGTGCCAGCAGTCTAGGGGTAGAGACCCAGTACTTC | CASSLGVETQYF
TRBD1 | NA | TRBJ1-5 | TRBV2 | TGTGCCAGCAGTGGACAGGGGGGCAATCAGCCCCAGCATTTT | CASSGQGGNQPQHF
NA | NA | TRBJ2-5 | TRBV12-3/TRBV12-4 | TGTGCCAGCAGTCCAGCAGGGAAAGAGACCCAGTACTTC | CASSPAGKETQYF
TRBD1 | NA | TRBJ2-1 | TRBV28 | TGTGCCAGCAGTCCATCGACAGGGATAGTGACGAATGAGCAGTTCTTC | CASSPSTGIVTNEQFF
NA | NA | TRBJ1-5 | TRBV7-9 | TGTGCCAGCAGCCCGACCTCGGGCTGGGAGCCCCAGCATTTT | CASSPTSGWEPQHF
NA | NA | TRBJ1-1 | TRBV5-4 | TGTGCCAGCAGCTTGGATTCCGGCCCTGAGGCTTTCTTT | CASSLDSGPEAFF
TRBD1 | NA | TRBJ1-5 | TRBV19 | TGTGCCAGCGGGGGACAGGTAGTCTATAGCAATCAGCCCCAGCATTTT | CASGGQVVYSNQPQHF
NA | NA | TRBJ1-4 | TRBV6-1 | TGTGCCAGCAGTGACCCCAGGGAGGGCGAAAAACTGTTTTTT | CASSDPREGEKLFF
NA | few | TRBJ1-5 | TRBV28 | TGTGCCAGCAGCTCCTTCGGCAGGGCCCAGCCCCAGCATTTT | CASSSFGRAQPQHF
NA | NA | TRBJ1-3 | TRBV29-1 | TGCAGCGTTGGGCGAGGCGGAAACACCATATATTTT | CSVGRGGNTIYF
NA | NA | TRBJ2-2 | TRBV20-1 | TGCAGTGCTAGTATAACCAGGAACACCGGGGAGCTGTTTTTT | CSASITRNTGELFF
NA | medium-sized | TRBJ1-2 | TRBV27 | TGTGCCAGCCGTGCTGCTGACAGCCTCTATGGCTACACCTTC | CASRAADSLYGYTF
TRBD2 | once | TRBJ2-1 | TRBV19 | TGTGCCAGTAGTATGGCTAGCGGGAGCTCCTACAATGAGCAGTTCTTC | CASSMASGSSYNEQFF